The 13 T cell receptor beta chains below all came from one sample that was sequenced in a study of CD8+ T cells in alopecia areata. Stated treatment: oral pan-JAK inhibitor, 5-10 mg twice daily. RNA was isolated and reverse transcribed to cDNA, the sequencing template. Using immunoSEQ multiplex PCR, the repertoire was profiled, and TCRdb retains in-frame clones only, with some absent. The sample comprises about 100,000 clones, 84% of which are singletons, and over 20% rests with the top ten. The source material was CD8+ T cells sorted from blood, sampled at week 24, from a patient treated with tofacitinib. Receptor source: a human donor with alopecia areata.

The chain carries TRBV29-1 and TRBJ2-6, with 8 bases aligning to TRBD2. The CDR3 sequence is 15 residues long. J gave up 3 bases and V 3 bases, and 4 bases lay outside the gene matches. CDR1 is SQVTM and CDR2 is ANQGSEA in the germline V gene. The CDR3 DNA sequence: TGCAGCGTTGACGGGCGGGGGGATGGGGCCAACGTCCTGACTTTC. Residues: CSVDGRGDGANVLTF.

The rearrangement joins TRBV11-2 to TRBJ2-7, with D tentatively TRBD1 or TRBD2 (5 bases each). CDR1 is SGHAT and CDR2 is FQNNGV in the germline V gene. The V and J ends lost 0 bases and 4 bases respectively, with 16 bases between them. This CDR3 has 16 residues. The CDR3 nucleotides are TGTGCCAGCAGCTTAGAGGAGGACACGCGATTTTACGAGCAGTACTTC. Its translation: CASSLEEDTRFYEQYF.

The chain uses TRBV2 and TRBJ2-1; possible D gene TRBD2, 6 bases. Trimming left V 3 bases short and J 2 bases short, with 17 bases between. The CDR3 loop spans 17 amino acids. From germline, CDR1 is SNHLY and CDR2 FYNNEI. CDR3 in DNA: TGTGCCAGCAGTGATGGATCAGCGGGTCTTGCCTACAATGAGCAGTTCTTC. Protein: CASSDGSAGLAYNEQFF.

The chain has TRBV14 and TRBJ1-6; D is uncertain. CDR3 size: 17 residues. The V gene's germline CDR1 is SGHDN and CDR2 FVKESK. V dropped 1 base and J dropped 0 bases, with 10 bases sitting between them. The CDR3 region is CASSQVASYSYNSPLHF. The CDR3 region has the DNA TGTGCCAGCAGCCAAGTGGCCAGTTACTCCTATAATTCACCCCTCCACTTT.

The chain links TRBV6-5 to TRBJ2-5, with 9 bases lining up with TRBD1. The last part of the DNA fits TRBJ2-7 better; the J call may be wrong. Germline V CDR1 and CDR2: MNHEY, SVGAGI. This CDR3 is built from 14 residues. CDR3 sequence (DNA): TGTGCCAGCAGTGTTGGGACAGGGACCTACGAGCAGTACTTC. Protein sequence: CASSVGTGTYEQYF.

The chain uses TRBV6-5 and TRBJ2-5, with 9 bases aligning to TRBD1. Losses at the gene ends were 7 bases for V and 1 base for J; bases not matched to a gene: 7. This CDR3 is 15 amino acids long. CDR1 and CDR2 (germline): MNHEY, SVGAGI. CDR3 nucleotides: TGTGCCAGCAACCCCACAGGGGGCGTCCAAGAGACCCAGTACTTC. Translated, it gives CASNPTGGVQETQYF.

The chain has TRBV5-1 and TRBJ2-5, with 7 bases identical to TRBD2. Germline V lookup: CDR1 SGHRS, CDR2 YFSETQ. The V segment lost 4 bases and the J segment 5 bases; nucleotides outside the gene matches: 14. The CDR3 runs 16 residues. CDR3 in amino acids: CASSAWPLAPRETQYF. As DNA, the CDR3 is TGCGCCAGCAGCGCCTGGCCACTAGCGCCCCGGGAGACCCAGTACTTC.

The chain recombines TRBV6-5 with TRBJ2-6; D is uncertain. The CDR3 consists of 14 residues. Germline V lookup: CDR1 MNHEY, CDR2 SVGAGI. Trimming cost V 8 bases and J 1 base, with 9 bases left between them. The CDR3 DNA sequence: TGTGCCAGCGGCAGAGAGTCTGGGGCCAACGTCCTGACTTTC. Translation: CASGRESGANVLTF.

The rearrangement joins TRBV27 to TRBJ1-6, with TRBD1 identical over 8 bases. This CDR3 is built from 14 residues. Germline lookup yields CDR1 MNHEY and CDR2 SMNVEV (reference sequence). Trimming took 7 bases from V and 8 from J; bases not matched to a gene: 7. CDR3 region: CASTETGGDSPLHF. The CDR3 nucleotides are TGTGCCAGCACCGAAACAGGGGGAGATTCACCCCTCCACTTT.

The V call is TRBV5-4, the J call TRBJ1-6; perhaps TRBD1 as D (5 bases). V lost 2 bases and J lost 8, with 11 bases in between. CDR1 and CDR2 (germline): SGHNT, YYREEE (reference sequence). CDR3 length: 14 residues. CDR3 coding DNA: TGTGCCAGCAGCTTCTTGGGAGGGGATTCACCCCTCCACTTT. As protein: CASSFLGGDSPLHF.

This sequence joins TRBV7-6 and TRBJ2-1, with TRBD2 matching over 9 bases. The CDR3 is 16 residues long. Trimming took 4 bases from V and 8 from J; bases not matched to a gene: 12. Germline CDR1 SGHVS, CDR2 FNYEAQ. The CDR3 here is CASSWERGAEQDEQFF. CDR3 sequence (DNA): TGTGCCAGCAGCTGGGAGCGGGGGGCGGAGCAGGATGAGCAGTTCTTC.

The chain employs TRBV5-1 and TRBJ2-2; the match to TRBD1 covers 10 bases. V lost 0 bases and J lost 3; bases outside the gene matches: 5. The length of the CDR3 is 17 residues. Per germline, CDR1 SGHRS and CDR2 YFSETQ. Here the CDR3 DNA reads TGCGCCAGCAGCTTGGGACAGGGGGCTGGGGACACCGGGGAGCTGTTTTTT. The encoded protein is CASSLGQGAGDTGELFF.

This sequence joins TRBV27 and TRBJ2-7; tentative D call: TRBD2 (6 bases). Germline V gives CDR1 MNHEY, CDR2 SMNVEV (reference sequence). V was pared by 4 bases and J by 0 bases, with 19 bases between. The CDR3 spans 17 residues. Written as DNA, the CDR3 is TGTGCCAGCAGTTCTGCCCTGGGGACTCCTAGCTCCTACGAGCAGTACTTC. Residues: CASSSALGTPSSYEQYF.